The present T cell receptor (beta chain) was sequenced within a study of T cells in Graves' hyperthyroidism and ophthalmopathy. Study results and limitations: Ophthalmopathy was distinguished from stable hyperthyroidism by 13 V-J signatures.

On this clonotype itself: Its specificity is not known. The missing conserved phenylalanine or tryptophan at the end of this CDR3 makes a read error likely.

This CDR3 comprises 16 residues. The germline CDR1 and CDR2 sequences are LNHDA and SQIVND (reference sequence). Trimming left V 6 bases short and J 0 bases short, with 15 bases between. From RNA transcripts, TCR beta CDR3 regions were amplified. The HTBI primer set served for first-round RT-PCR of the TCR CDR3. TCRdb reanalysed the multiplex PCR reads using MiXCR and keeps one entry per CDR3 protein. The data contain roughly 100,000 distinct CDR3 sequences, 35% to 45% of them singletons. This rearrangement joins TRBV19 to TRBJ1-3; perhaps TRBD1 as D (6 bases). The sequence derives from a woman in her 30s with Graves' hyperthyroidism. Sequenced sample: peripheral blood or thyroid tissue (not recorded which). This CDR3 reads CASRPGQRYSGNTIYL. In DNA form, the CDR3 reads TGTGCCAGTAGGCCTGGACAGCGATACTCTGGAAACACCATATATCTT.